These 26 T cell receptor beta chains came from one sample sequenced in a study of T cell repertoires in cytomegalovirus infection. These receptors' targets are unknown. Using its own MiXCR run on the reads, TCRdb lists one record per CDR3 protein. The table includes 900,000 to 950,000 distinct CDR3 sequences, about 33% detected once. This material consisted of cultured CD8+ T cells from PBMCs, taken from culture after CMV antigen stimulation. The source of these receptors is a human donor in good health (CMV status not recorded). Some clones in this sample may be carry-over from other donors' samples.

This clonotype occurred many times. The rearrangement uses TRBV7-6 and TRBJ2-3; 9 bases are shared with TRBD2. The germline V gene encodes CDR1 SGHVS and CDR2 FNYEAQ. Unmatched junction bases numbered 7, after V lost 5 bases and J lost 4 bases. This CDR3 is built from 15 residues. The CDR3 bases are TGTGCCAGCAGCCCGACCGCGGGGGGGTCAGATACGCAGTATTTT. Its translation: CASSPTAGGSDTQYF.

This chain links TRBV27 with TRBJ1-2; possible D gene TRBD1, 5 bases. The CDR3 has 14 amino acids. CDR1 is MNHEY, CDR2 SMNVEV, per germline (reference sequence). Trimming took off 2 bases at V and 8 bases at J, with 15 bases between the two ends. The CDR3 DNA sequence: TGTGCCAGCAGTTTACGGGCAGGGTATGGAGGCTACACCTTC. This sequence encodes CASSLRAGYGGYTF.

The chain has TRBV4-1 and TRBJ2-2, with TRBD1 matching 8 bases. Germline-derived CDR1 and CDR2 are MGHRA and YSYEKL. CDR3 length: 16 residues. J gave up 7 bases and V 0 bases, and 7 bases lay outside the gene matches. The CDR3 sequence is CASSQERQGILGELFF. The CDR3, as DNA: TGCGCCAGCAGCCAAGAGAGACAGGGGATCCTCGGGGAGCTGTTTTTT.

The V gene is TRBV14, the J gene TRBJ2-2; 9 nucleotides align to TRBD2. CDR1 is SGHDN, CDR2 FVKESK, per germline. This CDR3 is built from 17 residues. The ends lost 0 bases at V and 3 bases at J; junction bases unmatched: 5. The CDR3, as DNA: TGTGCCAGCAGCCAAGATTCAGCGGGGGGACACACCGGGGAGCTGTTTTTT. Translation gives CASSQDSAGGHTGELFF.

This clonotype showed up many times. The chain employs TRBV27 and TRBJ1-1; tentatively, D is TRBD1 (5 bases). V was shortened by 4 bases and J by 1 base, with 13 bases between the two germline ends. The CDR3 is 15 residues long. The germline gives CDR1 MNHEY, CDR2 SMNVEV (reference sequence). The CDR3 bases are TGTGCCAGCAGTTCCGGGGTTGGGACGAACACTGAAGCTTTCTTT. Translation gives CASSSGVGTNTEAFF.

This clonotype was picked up many times. This chain links TRBV7-2 with TRBJ2-1; 9 bases agree with TRBD2. The V gene end was trimmed by 4 bases and the J gene end by 3 bases; junction bases not matched to a gene: 7. This CDR3 has 16 residues. Germline lookup yields CDR1 SGHTA and CDR2 FQGNSA. CDR3 protein: CASSYPGTSLYNEQFF. The CDR3 nucleotides read TGTGCCAGCAGCTACCCCGGGACTAGCCTCTACAATGAGCAGTTCTTC. Full variable domain (outside the CDR3, taken from reference TRBV7-2 and TRBJ2-1): GAGVSQSPSNKVTEKGKDVELRCDPISGHTALYWYRQSLGQGLEFLIYFQGNSAPDKSGLPSDRFSAERTGGSVSTLTIQRTQQEDSAVYLCASSYPGTSLYNEQFFGPGTRLTVL.

This clonotype was detected ten times or more. This chain joins TRBV7-8 and TRBJ2-5; TRBD1 is a possible D gene (6 bases). V was pared by 1 base and J by 2 bases, with 8 bases between. CDR1 and CDR2 from the germline V gene are SGHVS and FQNEAQ. This CDR3 contains 14 residues. The CDR3 DNA is TGTGCCAGCAGCTTAGTCACAGGGCAAGAGACCCAGTACTTC. It encodes CASSLVTGQETQYF.

This clonotype turned up a few times. Compared with germline, one end of the junction differs, possibly owing to a read error. The chain recombines TRBV7-7 with TRBJ2-5; D not certain. This CDR3 spans 14 amino acids. Germline-derived CDR1 and CDR2 are SSHAT and FNYEAQ (reference sequence). The CDR3 reads CASSVGPEQETQYF. The CDR3 DNA reads TGTGCTAGCAGCGTCGGCCCGGAACAAGAGACCCAGTACTTC.

The chain has TRBV7-9 and TRBJ1-2; D not certain. V shed 1 base and J shed 8 bases, with 11 bases lying between them. The germline V gene has CDR1 SEHNR and CDR2 FQNEAQ (reference sequence). The CDR3 totals 13 residues. CDR3 coding DNA: TGTGCCAGCAGCTTAGGCGGACGAGTAGGCTACACCTTC. Its protein product is CASSLGGRVGYTF.

The V call is TRBV15, the J call TRBJ1-6; D may be TRBD1 (5 bases). The CDR3 has 16 residues. Germline values: CDR1 LNHNV, CDR2 YYDKDF (reference sequence). V lost 2 bases, J lost 4 bases, and 12 bases lay in between. The CDR3: CATSRYRDGYNSPLHF. The CDR3, as DNA: TGTGCCACCAGCAGATACCGGGACGGTTATAATTCACCCCTCCACTTT.

V gene TRBV7-2 combines with J gene TRBJ2-7; D possibly corresponds to TRBD2 (5 bases). Germline loops: CDR1 SGHTA, CDR2 FQGNSA. V dropped 1 base and J dropped 0 bases, with 10 bases sitting between them. This CDR3 has 15 residues. CDR3 amino acids: CASSLEDGNSYEQYF. The CDR3 DNA sequence: TGTGCCAGCAGCTTAGAAGACGGGAACTCCTACGAGCAGTACTTC.

The genes are TRBV27 and TRBJ1-2; D possibly corresponds to TRBD1 (6 bases). This CDR3 is built from 15 residues. Trimming pared 2 bases from V and 0 bases from J, leaving 10 bases between. Germline CDR1 and CDR2: MNHEY and SMNVEV (reference sequence). The CDR3 DNA is TGTGCCAGCAGTTTAACGGACAGTCCTAACTATGGCTACACCTTC. As protein: CASSLTDSPNYGYTF.

V usage is TRBV10-3 and J usage is TRBJ2-7; D may correspond to TRBD1 or TRBD2 (5 bases each). Germline assignment: CDR1 ENHRY and CDR2 SYGVKD. V lost 4 bases, J lost 2 bases, and 9 bases lay in between. The CDR3 extends over 13 amino acids. CDR3 DNA: TGTGCCATCAGTGCGGAGGACACCTACGAGCAGTACGTC. Its protein is CAISAEDTYEQYV.

The chain links TRBV5-1 to TRBJ2-5, with D perhaps matching TRBD2 (6 bases). The length of the CDR3 is 13 residues. V lost 6 bases and J 2 bases, leaving 11 bases between the germline ends. Germline CDR1 SGHRS, CDR2 YFSETQ. In DNA, the CDR3 is TGCGCCAGCACGGGGGATACGCAAGAGACCCAGTACTTC. This translates into CASTGDTQETQYF.

This clonotype was counted ten times or more. V gene TRBV7-8 combines with J gene TRBJ1-5; 7 positions match TRBD1. Per germline, CDR1 SGHVS and CDR2 FQNEAQ. This CDR3 region has 13 residues. V trimming: 5 bases; J trimming: 5 bases; junction bases outside the gene matches: 3. CDR3: CASSHGTDQPQHF. The CDR3, as DNA: TGTGCCAGCAGCCACGGGACAGATCAGCCCCAGCATTTT.

The V call is TRBV15, the J call TRBJ2-7; 8 bases line up with TRBD1. The germline V gene has CDR1 LNHNV and CDR2 YYDKDF (reference sequence). Unmatched junction bases numbered 6, after V lost 3 bases and J lost 2 bases. This CDR3 has 15 amino acids. The CDR3 loop is CATSSPDRGTYEQYV. The CDR3 region has the DNA TGTGCCACCAGCAGTCCCGACAGGGGTACCTACGAGCAGTACGTC.

The rearrangement links TRBV7-9 to TRBJ2-7; 10 positions agree with TRBD2. This CDR3 has 14 amino acids. V was pared by 4 bases and J by 3 bases, with 3 bases of the junction left unmatched. Germline V gene lookup returns CDR1 SEHNR and CDR2 FQNEAQ (reference sequence). CDR3 nucleotides: TGTGCCAGCAGCTCTAGCGGGGGCGGCTACGAGCAGTACGTC. Protein product: CASSSSGGGYEQYV.

Many counts were recorded for this clonotype. This chain connects TRBV7-2 to TRBJ2-5, with D possibly being TRBD1 (6 bases). With 5 bases removed from V and 7 bases from J, the gap between germline ends came to 17 bases. Germline lookup yields CDR1 SGHTA and CDR2 FQGNSA. The CDR3 is 14 residues long. The CDR3 DNA sequence: TGTGCCAGCAGCCTAGGGGGTCGAGGAGCGACCCAGTACTTC. This gives the protein CASSLGGRGATQYF.

This clonotype was seen a single time. The chain is built from TRBV5-8 and TRBJ2-7, with no clear D. The germline CDR1 and CDR2 sequences are SGHTS and YDEGEE. This CDR3 region has 9 residues. V was pared by 7 bases and J by 4 bases, with 3 bases between. CDR3 sequence reads: CASDYEQYV. The CDR3 nucleotides are TGTGCCAGCGATTACGAGCAGTACGTC.

This clonotype appeared many times. V gene TRBV7-6 combines with J gene TRBJ1-1; no definite D call. The CDR3 runs to 14 residues. Germline V lookup: CDR1 SGHVS, CDR2 FNYEAQ. Trimming took off 5 bases at V and 0 bases at J, with 10 bases between the two ends. The CDR3 nucleotides read TGTGCCAGCAGCCAAGGACGGATGAACACTGAAGCTTTCTTT. Residues: CASSQGRMNTEAFF.

The CDR3 spells CASSLVEGRELFF. The CDR3 region has the DNA TGTGCCAGCAGCTTAGTTGAGGGGAGGGAGCTGTTTTTT. The rearrangement links TRBV11-2 to TRBJ2-2; the D gene could be TRBD1 or TRBD2 (5 bases each). V was shortened by 1 base and J by 9 bases, with 9 bases between the two germline ends. CDR1 SGHAT and CDR2 FQNNGV come from the germline V gene. The CDR3 has 13 residues.

This clonotype was recorded only once. The chain has TRBV10-2 and TRBJ2-7; 10 bases line up with TRBD1. The CDR3 is 13 residues long. Germline values: CDR1 WSHSY, CDR2 SAAADI. The ends lost 7 bases at V and 3 bases at J; junction bases unmatched: 3. The CDR3 protein is CASTRTGGYEQYV. In DNA, the CDR3 is TGCGCCAGCACCCGGACAGGGGGCTACGAGCAGTACGTC.

This clonotype was recorded a few times. The chain employs TRBV10-1 and TRBJ2-7; D uncertain. Germline V CDR1 and CDR2: WNHNN, SYGVQD (reference sequence). V was pared by 3 bases and J by 3 bases, with 12 bases between. CDR3 length equals 14 residues. The CDR3 bases are TGCGCCAGCAGTGATCGGACCGGTGGCTACGAGCAGTACTTC. Its translation is CASSDRTGGYEQYF.

This clonotype appeared a few times. The J gene is TRBJ2-7, the V gene TRBV19; the D gene is possibly TRBD1 (5 bases). Trimming stripped 1 base from V and 1 base from J, with 8 bases between. In germline, CDR1 is LNHDA, CDR2 SQIVND (reference sequence). CDR3 length: 14 amino acids. The CDR3 loop reads CASSIGGASYEQYF. For the CDR3, the DNA is TGTGCCAGTAGTATAGGGGGCGCATCCTACGAGCAGTACTTC.

This chain connects TRBV3-1 to TRBJ2-2; TRBD2 agrees at 12 bases. The CDR3 has 19 residues. V lost 1 base to trimming and J lost 5 bases; unmatched junction nucleotides: 11. Germline V gene data show CDR1 as LGHDT and CDR2 as YNNKEL (reference sequence). The CDR3 coding sequence is TGTGCCAGCAGCCAAGGATGGCCTAGCGGGGGGGCAAATACCGGGGAGCTGTTTTTT. As protein: CASSQGWPSGGANTGELFF.

This clonotype was observed a handful of times. The rearrangement uses TRBV7-9 and TRBJ2-7; the D call may be TRBD1 or TRBD2 (6 bases each). V shed 0 bases and J shed 1 base, with 19 bases lying between them. This CDR3 region has 18 residues. Germline V gene sequence: CDR1 SEHNR, CDR2 FQNEAQ (reference sequence). The CDR3 spells CASSLAVRETGKSYEQYF. CDR3 coding DNA: TGTGCCAGCAGCTTAGCGGTCCGGGAGACAGGAAAGTCCTACGAGCAGTACTTC.